The 7 T cell receptor beta chains given below trace back to one sample, sequenced in a study of cytomegalovirus exposure and HLA in healthy donors. Vbeta (60) and Jbeta (13) primers were used in the PCR. Generated by immunoSEQ multiplex PCR, the TCRdb table keeps only in-frame clones and is missing some. The table has 120,000 to 150,000 clones, around 72% seen once. The sequenced sample was PBMCs. All receptors derive from a woman aged 40-49 years in good health and CMV-seronegative.

The chain carries TRBV7-8 and TRBJ2-5, with 8 bases lining up with TRBD2. Trimming took 1 base from V and 5 from J; bases not matched to a gene: 9. Germline V gene data show CDR1 as SGHVS and CDR2 as FQNEAQ. The CDR3 sequence is 16 residues long. CDR3 nucleotides: TGTGCCAGCAGCTTAGTGGGAGCGGGGGCCGGGGAGACCCAGTACTTC. This sequence encodes CASSLVGAGAGETQYF. Full variable domain (missing parts from reference TRBV7-8 and TRBJ2-5): GAGVSQSPRYKVAKRGQDVALRCDPISGHVSLFWYQQALGQGPEFLTYFQNEAQLDKSGLPSDRFFAERPEGSVSTLKIQRTQQEDSAVYLCASSLVGAGAGETQYFGPGTRLLVL.

The chain recombines TRBV6-1 with TRBJ2-3; TRBD2 might be the D (6 bases). V was shortened by 6 bases and J by 2 bases, with 9 bases between the two germline ends. Germline V CDR1 and CDR2: MNHNS, SASEGT. This CDR3 has 13 residues. CDR3 bases: TGTGCCAGCAGGCGGGACTTCACAGATACGCAGTATTTT. Translated: CASRRDFTDTQYF.

The chain is built from TRBV6-1 and TRBJ1-2; 9 positions match TRBD1. Germline loops: CDR1 MNHNS, CDR2 SASEGT. The J segment lost 5 bases and the V segment lost 2 bases, leaving 3 bases of the junction unmatched. This CDR3 region has 14 residues. CDR3 coding DNA: TGTGCCAGCAGTGAACTTGACAGGGGGTATGGCTACACCTTC. This encodes CASSELDRGYGYTF.

This clone was seen only a few times. The V and J genes are TRBV7-8 and TRBJ1-5; a weak D match, TRBD1 (6 bases). The CDR3 has 12 amino acids. V was pared by 5 bases and J by 7 bases, with 9 bases between. Germline CDR1 and CDR2: SGHVS and FQNEAQ. The CDR3 DNA follows: TGTGCCAGCAGCCCCCAGGGGCAGCCCCAGCATTTT. Amino acids: CASSPQGQPQHF.

J is TRBJ2-1 and V is TRBV9; D is unresolved. The V end was cut by 0 bases, the J end by 6 bases, with 7 bases between. The CDR3 is 13 amino acids. Per the germline V gene, CDR1 is SGDLS and CDR2 is YYNGEE. The CDR3, as DNA: TGTGCCAGCAGCGTAGAGCCACGCAATGAGCAGTTCTTC. Encoded protein: CASSVEPRNEQFF.

V gene TRBV5-4 combines with J gene TRBJ1-2; 7 positions agree with TRBD1. The ends lost 2 bases at V and 3 bases at J; junction bases unmatched: 4. The CDR3 consists of 14 residues. The V gene's germline CDR1 is SGHNT and CDR2 YYREEE (reference sequence). The DNA of the CDR3 is TGTGCCAGCAGCTTACAGGGGCAAGACTATGGCTACACCTTC. It specifies CASSLQGQDYGYTF.

J is TRBJ2-5 and V is TRBV5-1; 7 nucleotides line up with TRBD2. The CDR3 is 14 amino acids. CDR1 is SGHRS and CDR2 is YFSETQ in the germline V gene. J was trimmed by 3 bases and V by 1 base; bases with no gene match: 3. CDR3 bases: TGCGCCAGCAGCTTGACGGGGGGAGAAGAGACCCAGTACTTC. Translation gives CASSLTGGEETQYF.